Below, one T cell receptor (beta chain) is given with its context. The antigen is not known. This sample was included in a study of identical twins. Germline lookup yields CDR1 MNHEY and CDR2 SVGAGI. V dropped 6 bases and J dropped 6; count of bases not matched to a gene: 11. This CDR3 comprises 16 residues. Study-wide points: Invariant T cells like MAIT and iNKT could partly confound the zero-insertion analyses. Low generation probability was overrepresented in out-of-frame alpha sequences shared by twins.

After template switching added a universal primer site, the resulting cDNA carried unique molecular identifiers. In TCRdb, the 5' RACE reads were re-called with MiXCR into one record per CDR3 protein. The data show fewer than 450,000 distinct CDR3 sequences, approximately 8.8% seen once. The sequence derives from a woman aged 45 to 65 in good health. Source material: naive T cells sorted from blood. The rearrangement links TRBV6-5 to TRBJ2-7; 13 positions agree with TRBD2. The CDR3 protein is CASSPGLAGPAGEQYF. The CDR3 DNA sequence: TGTGCCAGCAGCCCGGGACTAGCGGGACCTGCGGGCGAGCAGTACTTC.